The 26 T cell receptor beta chains below were found in one sample sequenced in a study of shared clonotypes between healthy human individuals. Data came from immunoSEQ multiplex PCR; TCRdb stores just in-frame clones and leaves some out. The profile shows roughly 2,000,000 clones, over 85% of them singletons. The naive CD8 subset, CD45RO-negative cells positively selected for CCR7, excluded terminally differentiated effector memory CD45RA+ cells. Sample: naive CD8+ T cells sorted from blood. The receptors here all came from a man between 18 and 35 years old in good health.

Comments on this clone: Germline is not matched at one junction end, which may reflect a read error. The same CDR3 arises from other DNA sequences in this sample as well. This rearrangement joins TRBV11-2 to TRBJ1-6; D might be TRBD1 (5 bases). The CDR3 covers 16 residues. The germline gives CDR1 SGHAT, CDR2 FQNNGV. The DNA for the CDR3 is TGTGCCAGCAGCCAAGACAGACTACAAATTAATTCGCCCCTCCACTTT. This encodes CASSQDRLQINSPLHF.

J is TRBJ1-2 and V is TRBV27, with a possible D match to TRBD1 (5 bases). The ends were cut back, 7 bases at V and 0 bases at J, with 18 bases in the middle. The CDR3 has 16 amino acids. Per germline, CDR1 MNHEY and CDR2 SMNVEV (reference sequence). This CDR3 is CASTSEPGLPNYGYTF. In DNA, the CDR3 is TGTGCCAGCACCTCAGAACCGGGACTTCCTAACTATGGCTACACCTTC.

With respect to this clone: The sample has other DNA sequences that encode this CDR3 too. This chain uses TRBV6-1 with TRBJ2-3; 11 bases are shared with TRBD2. The germline V gene has CDR1 MNHNS and CDR2 SASEGT. Trimming at V came to 2 bases and at J to 2 bases, leaving 3 bases not matched to a gene. The CDR3 is 16 residues long. DNA of the CDR3: TGTGCCAGCAGTGAACTAGCGGGAGGCCCCACAGATACGCAGTATTTT. Encoded protein: CASSELAGGPTDTQYF.

This clone has just a few counts. J is TRBJ1-6 and V is TRBV7-9, with D possibly being TRBD1 (5 bases). Trimming took off 1 base at V and 9 bases at J, with 10 bases between the two ends. The germline CDR1 and CDR2 sequences are SEHNR and FQNEAQ (reference sequence). The CDR3 has 14 residues. The CDR3 loop reads CASSLGGTGSPLHF. CDR3 bases: TGTGCCAGCAGCTTAGGGGGGACTGGTTCACCCCTCCACTTT.

The chain joins TRBV4-3 to TRBJ2-1, with D perhaps matching TRBD2 (5 bases). Deletions cut 3 bases from V and 4 bases from J, with 16 bases between. Germline assignment: CDR1 LGHNA and CDR2 YSLEER. The CDR3 is 16 residues long. CDR3 sequence reads: CASSQGSVQSYNEQFF. Here the CDR3 DNA reads TGCGCCAGCAGCCAGGGGAGTGTACAGTCGTACAATGAGCAGTTCTTC.

A remark on this clone: Distinct nucleotide sequences in the sample also encode this CDR3. The chain recombines TRBV4-1 with TRBJ2-3; a weak D match, TRBD1 (5 bases). With 0 bases removed from V and 5 bases from J, the gap between germline ends came to 12 bases. Germline assignment: CDR1 MGHRA and CDR2 YSYEKL. The CDR3 runs 15 residues. This CDR3 is CASSQDPGLGDTQYF. The CDR3 region has the DNA TGCGCCAGCAGCCAAGATCCAGGGTTGGGAGATACGCAGTATTTT.

This sequence joins TRBV27 and TRBJ2-3; the match to TRBD2 covers 10 bases. CDR1 MNHEY and CDR2 SMNVEV come from the germline V gene (reference sequence). The J segment lost 0 bases and the V segment lost 5 bases, leaving 2 bases of the junction unmatched. The length of the CDR3 is 15 residues. This CDR3 reads CASSTTSGSTDTQYF. CDR3 nucleotides: TGTGCCAGCAGTACGACTAGCGGGAGCACAGATACGCAGTATTTT.

V and J are TRBV5-4 and TRBJ1-1; D is unresolved. Trimming shortened V by 5 bases and J by 1 base, and 12 bases separated the two germline ends. Germline values: CDR1 SGHNT, CDR2 YYREEE (reference sequence). The CDR3 is 14 residues long. Here the CDR3 DNA reads TGTGCCAGCAGTCGGGCCGGAGAGAACACTGAAGCTTTCTTT. Translating gives CASSRAGENTEAFF.

The chain uses TRBV9 and TRBJ1-5, with D possibly TRBD1 on 6 matching bases. V lost 2 bases, J lost 4 bases, and 10 bases lay in between. CDR1 and CDR2 (germline): SGDLS, YYNGEE. This CDR3 comprises 14 residues. CDR3 protein: CASSVGGQNQPQHF. The CDR3 DNA reads TGTGCCAGCAGCGTGGGAGGACAGAATCAGCCCCAGCATTTT.

In this sample, this clone turned up a few times. V and J are TRBV19 and TRBJ2-2; possible D gene TRBD1, 6 bases. Trimming removed 8 bases at V and 0 bases at J, with 10 bases between. The germline V gene has CDR1 LNHDA and CDR2 SQIVND (reference sequence). The CDR3 has 14 amino acids. In DNA, the CDR3 is TGTGCCAGTCAAGGGGGTTCGAACACCGGGGAGCTGTTTTTT. Translated, it gives CASQGGSNTGELFF.

This clone occurred a few times. V is TRBV7-9 and J is TRBJ1-5; D remains unclear. CDR3 size: 15 residues. Germline assignment: CDR1 SEHNR and CDR2 FQNEAQ (reference sequence). Trimming cost V 5 bases and J 1 base, with 12 bases left between them. The CDR3: CASSQSGHSNQPQHF. The CDR3 region has the DNA TGTGCCAGCAGCCAATCCGGTCACAGCAATCAGCCCCAGCATTTT.

The genes are TRBV4-1 and TRBJ2-7, with 9 bases lining up with TRBD1. Germline CDR1 MGHRA, CDR2 YSYEKL. V was clipped by 4 bases and J by 3 bases; unmatched bases: 7. This CDR3 comprises 15 residues. The DNA of the CDR3 is TGCGCCAGCAGCCTCCCGGGACAGGGTAACTACGAGCAGTACTTC. Amino acids: CASSLPGQGNYEQYF.

The chain is built from TRBV5-6 and TRBJ2-2; TRBD1 agrees at 8 bases. V shed 1 base and J 0 bases; nucleotides not matched to a gene: 2. The CDR3 is 16 residues long. Germline V gene lookup returns CDR1 SGHDT and CDR2 YYEEEE. The CDR3 region is CASSLPGQANTGELFF. As DNA, the CDR3 is TGTGCCAGCAGCTTGCCGGGACAGGCGAACACCGGGGAGCTGTTTTTT.

This chain's CDR3 is CASSWGDSSYNEQFF. CDR3 DNA sequence: TGTGCCAGCAGTTGGGGGGACAGTTCCTACAATGAGCAGTTCTTC. V is TRBV6-6 and J is TRBJ2-1, with D tentatively TRBD1 (7 bases). The CDR3 totals 15 residues. The germline CDR1 and CDR2 sequences are MNHNY and SVGAGI (reference sequence). Trimming took 4 bases from V and 1 from J, leaving 11 bases between them.

This clone was picked up a small number of times. The V call is TRBV25-1, the J call TRBJ1-2, with 9 bases lining up with TRBD1. V lost 8 bases and J lost 7; bases outside the gene matches: 5. Germline CDR1 is MGHDK and CDR2 is SYGVNS. The CDR3 loop spans 12 amino acids. CDR3 amino acids: CASRDRESGYTF. DNA of the CDR3: TGTGCCAGCCGGGACAGGGAAAGTGGCTACACCTTC.

The V and J genes are TRBV6-6 and TRBJ2-3, with D possibly being TRBD1 (5 bases). Germline V gene lookup returns CDR1 MNHNY and CDR2 SVGAGI (reference sequence). The CDR3 sequence is 15 residues long. V gave up 6 bases and J gave up 0 bases, with 13 bases separating them. The CDR3 reads CASSNPTESTDTQYF. The CDR3 DNA reads as TGTGCCAGCAGCAACCCGACAGAGAGCACAGATACGCAGTATTTT.

This clone has just one count. The chain recombines TRBV28 with TRBJ2-5; a weak D match, TRBD2 (6 bases). The CDR3 is 14 amino acids. The V gene lost 6 bases and the J gene lost 2 bases, with 13 bases spanning the gap. The germline gives CDR1 MDHEN, CDR2 SYDVKM. The CDR3 here is CASREGWGQETQYF. In DNA form, the CDR3 reads TGTGCCAGCAGGGAGGGGTGGGGGCAAGAGACCCAGTACTTC.

This clone was picked up one time. The sample carries other DNA sequences with the same CDR3. J is TRBJ1-1 and V is TRBV4-2; D unresolved. This CDR3 is built from 12 residues. Germline values: CDR1 LGHNA, CDR2 YNFKEQ. Trimming stripped 3 bases from V and 4 bases from J, with 6 bases between. The CDR3 nucleotides are TGTGCCAGCAGCCAGGGTAGCACTGAAGCTTTCTTT. Encoded protein: CASSQGSTEAFF.

The table lists this clone with a count of one. The chain links TRBV11-2 to TRBJ1-2; D is possibly TRBD1 (6 bases). The CDR3 sequence is 14 residues long. The ends were cut back, 3 bases at V and 2 bases at J, with 10 bases in the middle. CDR1 is SGHAT and CDR2 is FQNNGV in the germline V gene. The CDR3 sequence: CASSLDSVNYGYTF. CDR3 nucleotides: TGTGCCAGCAGCTTGGACAGCGTGAACTATGGCTACACCTTC.

J is TRBJ2-1 and V is TRBV9; D might be TRBD2 (5 bases). Trimming pared 1 base from V and 3 bases from J, leaving 11 bases between. Germline assignment: CDR1 SGDLS and CDR2 YYNGEE. The CDR3 contains 15 residues. The CDR3 spells CASSVKNGGYNEQFF. The CDR3 nucleotides read TGTGCCAGCAGCGTAAAGAACGGAGGCTACAATGAGCAGTTCTTC.

V usage is TRBV10-3 and J usage is TRBJ2-3, with 9 bases fitting TRBD2. Germline CDR1 ENHRY, CDR2 SYGVKD. This CDR3 is built from 18 residues. The V and J ends lost 0 bases and 2 bases, in that order; junction bases with no gene match: 9. This CDR3 is CAISESRWLAGITDTQYF. CDR3 nucleotides: TGTGCCATCAGTGAGTCAAGGTGGCTAGCGGGAATCACAGATACGCAGTATTTT.

CDR3 in amino acids: CASSPDGNEAFF. The CDR3 nucleotides are TGCGCCAGCAGCCCGGACGGGAATGAAGCTTTCTTT. The chain is built from TRBV5-1 and TRBJ1-1; D ambiguous. This CDR3 region has 12 residues. Germline lookup yields CDR1 SGHRS and CDR2 YFSETQ. Trimming stripped 4 bases from V and 7 bases from J, with 11 bases between.

CDR3 sequence (DNA): TGTGCCAGCAGCTTGGAGACGGACCATAATTCACCCCTCCACTTT. This codes for CASSLETDHNSPLHF. The genes are TRBV5-6 and TRBJ1-6, with unresolved D. The CDR3 length is 15 residues. Germline CDR1 SGHDT, CDR2 YYEEEE. V was trimmed by 0 bases and J by 5 bases, leaving 9 bases between them.

This CDR3 is CASSFWGSGQPQHF. In nucleotides, the CDR3 is TGTGCCAGCAGCTTCTGGGGCTCCGGACAGCCCCAGCATTTT. The chain is built from TRBV5-6 and TRBJ1-5; D is possibly TRBD1 (5 bases). Trimming left V 2 bases short and J 7 bases short, with 13 bases between. Germline assignment: CDR1 SGHDT and CDR2 YYEEEE. The CDR3 covers 14 residues. Complete variable domain (other parts from reference TRBV5-6 and TRBJ1-5): DAGVTQSPTHLIKTRGQQVTLRCSPKSGHDTVSWYQQALGQGPQFIFQYYEEEERQRGNFPDRFSGHQFPNYSSELNVNALLLGDSALYLCASSFWGSGQPQHFGDGTRLSIL.

The chain joins TRBV1 to TRBJ2-1. TRBV1 is classified as a pseudogene. The CDR3 covers 17 residues. The CDR3 DNA reads as TGCACCAGCAGCCAAGATAGGAACACGAGCTCCTACAATGAGCAGTTCTTC. Residues: CTSSQDRNTSSYNEQFF.

The CDR3 bases are TGTGCCAGCAGCACGGGACTAGCGGGAGGCATACTGTTCTTC. Translated: CASSTGLAGGILFF. The chain carries TRBV7-9 and TRBJ2-1; 15 bases are a match to TRBD2. Unmatched junction bases numbered 8, after V lost 5 bases and J lost 15 bases. This CDR3 is 14 amino acids long. The germline V gene encodes CDR1 SEHNR and CDR2 FQNEAQ (reference sequence).